This T cell receptor beta chain was sequenced for a study of blood T cell repertoires in COVID-19. The repertoire was sequenced with immunoSEQ multiplex PCR; TCRdb's copy has only in-frame clones and lacks some. The sample gives over 200,000 clones, about 85% of which show up once; 10% to 12% is in the top ten. Unmatched junction bases numbered 4, after V lost 2 bases and J lost 5 bases. The CDR3 spans 16 residues. In germline, CDR1 is LGHNT, CDR2 FRNRAP. Enrollees, roughly 18 to 90 years old, lived in approximately 25 US areas. Cohort placement rested on clinical history that participants reported themselves. What the recovered Cohort 3 donors had was two negative PCRs, clearance, or symptom resolution.

Input material: PBMCs or T cells enriched from blood (not recorded which). The gene calls are TRBV12-5 and TRBJ2-1; 12 bases line up with TRBD2. This receptor was obtained from a man aged 30-40 years who had recovered from COVID-19. CDR3 sequence reads: CASGLTLAGGNNEQFF. The DNA for the CDR3 is TGTGCTAGTGGTTTGACTCTAGCGGGAGGGAACAATGAGCAGTTCTTC. Full variable domain (outside the CDR3, taken from reference TRBV12-5 and TRBJ2-1): DARVTQTPRHKVTEMGQEVTMRCQPILGHNTVFWYRQTMMQGLELLAYFRNRAPLDDSGMPKDRFSAEMPDATLATLKIQPSEPRDSAVYFCASGLTLAGGNNEQFFGPGTRLTVL.